A selection of T cell receptor beta chains follows, all from one sample in a study of blood T cell repertoires in COVID-19. Using immunoSEQ multiplex PCR, the repertoire was profiled, and TCRdb retains in-frame clones only, with some absent. Here the sample spans 95,000 to 150,000 clones, about 88% being singletons. Sequenced material: peripheral blood. These receptors were collected from a woman older than 75 with acute or convalescent COVID-19. Each CDR3 is given with its conserved first and last residue. Size is stated for part of the rows, as once, few or many counts, or as a class when the clone is expanded.

J: TRBJ2-5
size: -
V: TRBV4-1
CDR3: CASSPKLAGGPETQYF

J: TRBJ1-3
size: -
V: TRBV6-6
CDR3: CASSYSSIPSGNTIYF

J: TRBJ1-1
size: -
V: TRBV29-1
CDR3: CSVIYWTGMNTEAFF

J: TRBJ1-2
size: -
V: TRBV4-3
CDR3: CASSQVATIPYGYTF

J: TRBJ2-3
size: once
V: TRBV12-1
CDR3: CASSRGTIGTDTQYF

J: TRBJ1-5
size: -
V: TRBV19
CDR3: CASSPGGRQPQHF

J: TRBJ1-5
size: -
V: TRBV19
CDR3: CASSVVINFSNQPQHF

J: TRBJ2-3
size: -
V: TRBV7-6
CDR3: CASSLAPGGTDTQYF

J: TRBJ2-7
size: -
V: TRBV5-1
CDR3: CASSLARAEQYF

J: TRBJ2-1
size: -
V: TRBV5-1
CDR3: CASSLDSGYNEQFF

J: TRBJ1-6
size: once
V: TRBV2
CDR3: CASSLRGTGESPLHF

J: TRBJ2-7
size: -
V: TRBV7-2
CDR3: CASSLERAYEQYF

J: TRBJ1-2
size: -
V: TRBV6-1
CDR3: CASSEDLGYTF

J: TRBJ1-4
size: -
V: TRBV4-2
CDR3: CASSQEGGLNEKLFF

J: TRBJ1-1
size: -
V: TRBV5-1
CDR3: CASSLVSGPGTEAFF

J: TRBJ2-2
size: once
V: TRBV10-3
CDR3: CAISNGLAGQTGELFF

J: TRBJ1-4
size: once
V: TRBV28
CDR3: CASVVGGKLFF

J: TRBJ2-5
size: -
V: TRBV2
CDR3: CASLTWGGETQYF

J: TRBJ2-6
size: -
V: TRBV28
CDR3: CASSSGGFGANVLTF

J: TRBJ2-5
size: -
V: TRBV11-2
CDR3: CASSPAAGLVETQYF

J: TRBJ2-1
size: -
V: TRBV10-3
CDR3: CAISKTSGERGEQFF

J: TRBJ1-2
size: -
V: TRBV7-9
CDR3: CASSLAGSGGYTF

J: TRBJ1-2
size: -
V: TRBV28
CDR3: CASSLPQGNYGYTF

J: TRBJ2-2
size: -
V: TRBV9
CDR3: CASSRGGQSLHGELFF

J: TRBJ2-7
size: -
V: TRBV6-5
CDR3: CASNPSGRANEQYF

J: TRBJ1-2
size: -
V: TRBV6-1
CDR3: CASSAARAGVIGGYTF

J: TRBJ1-6
size: -
V: TRBV4-1
CDR3: CASSQARLGAHSPLHF

J: TRBJ1-1
size: few
V: TRBV2
CDR3: CASSERRVVEAFF

J: TRBJ2-2
size: -
V: TRBV7-2
CDR3: CASSLVADFTGELFF

J: TRBJ2-1
size: -
V: TRBV5-1
CDR3: CASSLLTSGGYYNEQFF

J: TRBJ1-2
size: -
V: TRBV19
CDR3: CASGQPFYGYTF

J: TRBJ1-4
size: -
V: TRBV7-9
CDR3: CASSPRGGNPNEKLFF

J: TRBJ1-4
size: -
V: TRBV4-3
CDR3: CASSQDGPGGPHEKLFF

J: TRBJ1-2
size: -
V: TRBV7-6
CDR3: CASSLGPDRGSQYGYTF

J: TRBJ1-1
size: -
V: TRBV18
CDR3: CASSGQKNTEAFF

J: TRBJ1-1
size: few
V: TRBV27
CDR3: CASSTVNTEAFF

J: TRBJ2-5
size: once
V: TRBV7-9
CDR3: CASSPYTKPFQETQYF

J: TRBJ2-7
size: -
V: TRBV27
CDR3: CASSFTLAESSYEQYF